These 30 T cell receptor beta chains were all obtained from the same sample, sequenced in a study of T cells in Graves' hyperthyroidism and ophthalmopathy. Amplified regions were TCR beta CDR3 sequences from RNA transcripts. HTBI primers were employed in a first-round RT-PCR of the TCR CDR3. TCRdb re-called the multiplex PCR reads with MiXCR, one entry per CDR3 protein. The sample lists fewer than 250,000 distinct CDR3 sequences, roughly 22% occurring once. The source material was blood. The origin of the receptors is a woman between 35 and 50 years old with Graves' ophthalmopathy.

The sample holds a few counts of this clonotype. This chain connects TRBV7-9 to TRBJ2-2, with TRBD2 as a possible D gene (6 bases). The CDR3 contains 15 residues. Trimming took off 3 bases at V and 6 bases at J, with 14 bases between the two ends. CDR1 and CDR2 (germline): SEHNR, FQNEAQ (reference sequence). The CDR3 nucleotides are TGTGCCAGCAGCTTGGAAGTTTGGGGGGCCGGGGAGCTGTTTTTT. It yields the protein CASSLEVWGAGELFF.

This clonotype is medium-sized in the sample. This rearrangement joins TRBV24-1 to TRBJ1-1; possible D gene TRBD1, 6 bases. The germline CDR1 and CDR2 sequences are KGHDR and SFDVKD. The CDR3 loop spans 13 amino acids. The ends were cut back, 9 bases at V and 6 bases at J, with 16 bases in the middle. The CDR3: CATSQGGLAEAFF. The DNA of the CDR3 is TGTGCCACCTCACAGGGTGGGTTGGCTGAAGCTTTCTTT.

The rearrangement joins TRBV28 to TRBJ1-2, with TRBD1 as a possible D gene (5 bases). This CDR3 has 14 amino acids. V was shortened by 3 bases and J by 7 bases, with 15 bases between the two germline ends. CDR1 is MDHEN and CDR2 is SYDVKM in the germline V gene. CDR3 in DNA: TGTGCCAGCAGTTTTGAGGGGTGGATTTCTGGCTACACCTTC. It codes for CASSFEGWISGYTF.

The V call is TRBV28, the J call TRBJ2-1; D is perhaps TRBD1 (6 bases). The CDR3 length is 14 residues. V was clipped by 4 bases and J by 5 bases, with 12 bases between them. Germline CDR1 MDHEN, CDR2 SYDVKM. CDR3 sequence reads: CASSWDNFNNEQFF. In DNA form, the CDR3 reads TGTGCCAGCAGTTGGGACAATTTCAACAATGAGCAGTTCTTC.

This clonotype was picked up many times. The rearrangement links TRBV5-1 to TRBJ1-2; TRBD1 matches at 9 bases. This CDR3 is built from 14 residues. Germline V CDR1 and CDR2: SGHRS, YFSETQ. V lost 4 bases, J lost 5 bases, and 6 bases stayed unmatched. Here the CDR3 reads CASSIGQGSYGYTF. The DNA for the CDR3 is TGCGCCAGCAGCATTGGACAGGGGAGTTATGGCTACACCTTC.

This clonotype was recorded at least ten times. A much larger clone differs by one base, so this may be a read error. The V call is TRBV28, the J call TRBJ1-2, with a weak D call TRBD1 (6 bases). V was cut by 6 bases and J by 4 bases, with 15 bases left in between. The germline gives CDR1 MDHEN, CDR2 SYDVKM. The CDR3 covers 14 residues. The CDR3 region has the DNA TGTGCCAGCAGCTCACAGGGCAGGATCTATGGCTACACCTTC. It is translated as CASSSQGRIYGYTF.

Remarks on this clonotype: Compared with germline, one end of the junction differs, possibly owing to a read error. In DNA, the CDR3 is TGTGCCAGCAGCTCCCAACGGGACACGGAAGGGGAGACTCAGTACTTC. Translating gives CASSSQRDTEGETQYF. The chain has TRBV11-2 and TRBJ2-5, with D perhaps matching TRBD1 (6 bases). Germline V gene data show CDR1 as SGHAT and CDR2 as FQNNGV. CDR3 length: 16 residues.

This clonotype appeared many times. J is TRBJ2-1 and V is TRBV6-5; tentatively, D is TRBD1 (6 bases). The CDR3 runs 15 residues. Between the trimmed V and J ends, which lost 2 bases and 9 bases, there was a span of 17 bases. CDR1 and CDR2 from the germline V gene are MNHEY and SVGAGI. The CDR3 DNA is TGTGCCAGCAGTTACCCGACAGGCGCCGACAGTGAGCAGTTCTTC. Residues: CASSYPTGADSEQFF.

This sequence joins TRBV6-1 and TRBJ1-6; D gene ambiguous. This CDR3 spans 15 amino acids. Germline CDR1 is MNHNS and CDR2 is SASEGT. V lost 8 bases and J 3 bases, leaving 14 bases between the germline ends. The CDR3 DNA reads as TGTGCCAGCTCGAGCCATTGGGACTATAATTCACCCCTCCACTTT. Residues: CASSSHWDYNSPLHF.

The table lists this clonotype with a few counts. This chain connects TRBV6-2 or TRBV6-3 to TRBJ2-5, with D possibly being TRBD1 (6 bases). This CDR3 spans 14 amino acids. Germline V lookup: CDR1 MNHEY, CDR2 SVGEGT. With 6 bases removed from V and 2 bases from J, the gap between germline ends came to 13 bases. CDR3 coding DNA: TGTGCCAGCAGCCCTACCGGGACACAAGAGACCCAGTACTTC. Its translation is CASSPTGTQETQYF.

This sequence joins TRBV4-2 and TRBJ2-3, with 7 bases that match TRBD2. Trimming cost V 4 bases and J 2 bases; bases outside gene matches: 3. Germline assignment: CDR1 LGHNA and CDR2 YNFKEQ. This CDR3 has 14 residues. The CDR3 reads CASSPGGNTDTQYF. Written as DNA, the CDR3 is TGTGCCAGCAGCCCGGGGGGAAACACAGATACGCAGTATTTT.

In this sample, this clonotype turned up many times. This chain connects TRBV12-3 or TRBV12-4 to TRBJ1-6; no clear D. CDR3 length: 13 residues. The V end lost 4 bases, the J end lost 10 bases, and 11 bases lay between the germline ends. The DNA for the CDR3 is TGTGCCAGCAGTTCATCAGGCAGGTCACCCCTCCACTTT. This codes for CASSSSGRSPLHF.

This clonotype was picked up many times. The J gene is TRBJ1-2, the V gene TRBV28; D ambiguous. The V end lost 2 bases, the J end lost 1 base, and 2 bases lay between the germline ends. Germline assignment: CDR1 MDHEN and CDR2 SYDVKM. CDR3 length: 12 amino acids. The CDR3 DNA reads TGTGCCAGCAGTTTAGTTAACTATGGCTACACCTTC. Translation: CASSLVNYGYTF.

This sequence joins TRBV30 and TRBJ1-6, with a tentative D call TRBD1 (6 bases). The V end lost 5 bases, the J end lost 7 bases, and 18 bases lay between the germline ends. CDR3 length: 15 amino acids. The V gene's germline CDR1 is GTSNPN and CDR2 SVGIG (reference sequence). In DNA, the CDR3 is TGTGCCTGGGGCTCCAGGGGAGGTACCAATTCACCCCTCCACTTT. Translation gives CAWGSRGGTNSPLHF.

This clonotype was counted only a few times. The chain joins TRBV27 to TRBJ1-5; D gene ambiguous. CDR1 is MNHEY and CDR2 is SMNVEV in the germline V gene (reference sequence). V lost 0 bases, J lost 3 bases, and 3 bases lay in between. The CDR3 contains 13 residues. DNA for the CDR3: TGTGCCAGCAGTTTATCGAACAATCAGCCCCAGCATTTT. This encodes CASSLSNNQPQHF.

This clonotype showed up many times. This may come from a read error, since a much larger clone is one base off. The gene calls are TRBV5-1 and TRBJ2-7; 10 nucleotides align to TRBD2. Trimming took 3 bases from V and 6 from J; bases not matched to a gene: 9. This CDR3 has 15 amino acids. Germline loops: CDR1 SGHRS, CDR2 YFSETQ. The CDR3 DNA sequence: TGCGCCAGCAGCTCCAATCCAGCGGGAGGGCTCGAGCAGTACTTC. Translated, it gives CASSSNPAGGLEQYF.

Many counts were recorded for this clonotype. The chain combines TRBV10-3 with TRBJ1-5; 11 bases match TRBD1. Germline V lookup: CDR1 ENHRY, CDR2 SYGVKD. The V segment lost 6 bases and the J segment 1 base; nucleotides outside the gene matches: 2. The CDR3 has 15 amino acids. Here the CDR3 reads CAIRGTGGSNQPQHF. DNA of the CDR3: TGTGCCATCAGAGGGACAGGGGGGAGCAATCAGCCCCAGCATTTT.

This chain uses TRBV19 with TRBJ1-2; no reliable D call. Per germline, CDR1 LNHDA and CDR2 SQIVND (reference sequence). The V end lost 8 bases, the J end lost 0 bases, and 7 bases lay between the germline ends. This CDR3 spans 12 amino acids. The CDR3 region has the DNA TGTGCCAGTCGGACTCCTAACTATGGCTACACCTTC. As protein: CASRTPNYGYTF.

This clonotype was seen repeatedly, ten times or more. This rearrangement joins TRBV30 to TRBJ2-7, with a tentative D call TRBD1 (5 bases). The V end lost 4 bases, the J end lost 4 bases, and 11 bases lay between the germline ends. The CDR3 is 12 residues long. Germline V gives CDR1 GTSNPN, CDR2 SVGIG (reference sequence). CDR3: CAWTAGLYEQYF. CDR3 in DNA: TGTGCCTGGACTGCAGGGTTGTACGAGCAGTACTTC.

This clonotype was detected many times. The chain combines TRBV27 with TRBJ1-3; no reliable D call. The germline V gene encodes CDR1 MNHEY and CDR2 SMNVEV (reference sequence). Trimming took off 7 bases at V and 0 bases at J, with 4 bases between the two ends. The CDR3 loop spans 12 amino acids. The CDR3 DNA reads TGTGCCAGCATTAGCTCTGGAAACACCATATATTTT. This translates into CASISSGNTIYF.

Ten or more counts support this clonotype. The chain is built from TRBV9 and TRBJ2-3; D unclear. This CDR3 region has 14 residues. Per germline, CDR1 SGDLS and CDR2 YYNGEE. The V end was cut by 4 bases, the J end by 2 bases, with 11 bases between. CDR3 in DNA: TGTGCCAGCAGCACCGCCGGGTCCACAGATACGCAGTATTTT. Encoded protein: CASSTAGSTDTQYF.

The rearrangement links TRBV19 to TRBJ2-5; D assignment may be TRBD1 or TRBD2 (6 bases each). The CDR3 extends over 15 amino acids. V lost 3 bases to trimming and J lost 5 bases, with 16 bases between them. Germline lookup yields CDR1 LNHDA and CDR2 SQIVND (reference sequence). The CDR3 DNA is TGTGCCAGTAGTATCCCTGGAGGGGGGACGGAGACCCAGTACTTC. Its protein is CASSIPGGGTETQYF.

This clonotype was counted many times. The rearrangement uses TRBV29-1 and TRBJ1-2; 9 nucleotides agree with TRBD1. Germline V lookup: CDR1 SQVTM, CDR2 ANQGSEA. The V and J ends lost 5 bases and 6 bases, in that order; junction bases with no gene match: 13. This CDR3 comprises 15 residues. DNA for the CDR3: TGCAGCGTTTGGGTCCGGGACAGGGAGCGGAATGGCTACACCTTC. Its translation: CSVWVRDRERNGYTF.

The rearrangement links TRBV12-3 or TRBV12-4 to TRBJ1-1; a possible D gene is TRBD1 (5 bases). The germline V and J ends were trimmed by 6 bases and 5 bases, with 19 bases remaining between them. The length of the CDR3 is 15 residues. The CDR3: CASSLRDRAGTEAFF. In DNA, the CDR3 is TGTGCCAGCAGCCTCAGGGACCGCGCCGGGACTGAAGCTTTCTTT.

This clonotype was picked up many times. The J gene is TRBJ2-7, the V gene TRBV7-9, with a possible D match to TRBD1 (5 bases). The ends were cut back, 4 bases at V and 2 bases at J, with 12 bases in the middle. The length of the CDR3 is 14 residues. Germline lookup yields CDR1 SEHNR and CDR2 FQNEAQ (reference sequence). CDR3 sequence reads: CASSSGALPYEQYF. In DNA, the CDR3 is TGTGCCAGCAGCTCTGGGGCCCTCCCCTACGAGCAGTACTTC.

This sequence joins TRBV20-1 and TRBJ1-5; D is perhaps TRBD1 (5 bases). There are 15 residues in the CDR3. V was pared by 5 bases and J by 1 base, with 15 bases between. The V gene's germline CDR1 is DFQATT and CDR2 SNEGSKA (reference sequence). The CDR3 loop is CSASQGRGSNQPQHF. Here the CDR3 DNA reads TGCAGTGCTTCCCAGGGAAGAGGGAGCAATCAGCCCCAGCATTTT.

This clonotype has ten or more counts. The CDR3 spells CASSLGSAGELFF. In DNA, the CDR3 is TGTGCCAGCAGCTTGGGGAGTGCCGGGGAGCTGTTTTTT. The V and J genes are TRBV5-5 and TRBJ2-2; unclear D gene. This CDR3 has 13 residues. The germline V gene encodes CDR1 SGHKS and CDR2 YYEKEE (reference sequence). Deletions cut 0 bases from V and 6 bases from J, with 6 bases between.

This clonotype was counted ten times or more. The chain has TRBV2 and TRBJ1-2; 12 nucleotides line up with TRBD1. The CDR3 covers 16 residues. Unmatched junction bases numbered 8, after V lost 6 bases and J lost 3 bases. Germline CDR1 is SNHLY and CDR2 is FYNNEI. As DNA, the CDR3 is TGTGCCAGCAGACCTCCGGGACAGGGGGCTGACTATGGCTACACCTTC. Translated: CASRPPGQGADYGYTF. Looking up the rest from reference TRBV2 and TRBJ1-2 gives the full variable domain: EPEVTQTPSHQVTQMGQEVILRCVPISNHLYFYWYRQILGQKVEFLVSFYNNEISEKSEIFDDQFSVERPDGSNFTLKIRSTKLEDSAMYFCASRPPGQGADYGYTFGSGTRLTVV.

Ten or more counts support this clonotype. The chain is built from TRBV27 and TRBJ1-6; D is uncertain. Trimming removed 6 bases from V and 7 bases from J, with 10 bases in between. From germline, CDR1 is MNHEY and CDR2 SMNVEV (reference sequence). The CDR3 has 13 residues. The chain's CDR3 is CASRRSENSPLHF. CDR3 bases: TGTGCCAGCAGGAGGTCAGAGAATTCACCCCTCCACTTT.

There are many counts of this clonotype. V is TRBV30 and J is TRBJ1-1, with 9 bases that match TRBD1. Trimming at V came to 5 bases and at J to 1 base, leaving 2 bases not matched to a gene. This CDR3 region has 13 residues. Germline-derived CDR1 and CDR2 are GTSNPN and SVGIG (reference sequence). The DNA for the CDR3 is TGTGCCTGGGGGGGACAGGGGAACACTGAAGCTTTCTTT. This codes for CAWGGQGNTEAFF.